This TCR beta chain emerged from a study of cytomegalovirus exposure and HLA in healthy donors. General observations from the study: Specificity for CMV antigens was confirmed in vitro for a few of the CMV-associated chains.

Libraries were prepared by immunoSEQ multiplex PCR; TCRdb keeps only in-frame clonotypes and omits some of them. The data contain hundreds of thousands of clones, around 91% of them singletons. Notes on this clone: Its matching antigen is unknown.

The source material was PBMCs. The source is a woman younger than 45 in good health and CMV-seronegative.

The CDR3 DNA reads as TGCGCCAGCAGCCAAGAAGTTGGAGACAGGGGGCAAAAACTGTTTTTT. This gives the protein CASSQEVGDRGQKLFF. This rearrangement joins TRBV4-3 to TRBJ1-4, with 10 nucleotides matching TRBD1. The junction had 7 bases not matched to a gene; V was cut back by 0 bases and J by 9 bases. CDR3 length: 16 amino acids. Germline loops: CDR1 LGHNA, CDR2 YSLEER.